This entry lists 12 T cell receptor beta chains sequenced from one sample in a study of OX40 agonist ivuxolimab in advanced cancers. Here immunoSEQ multiplex PCR was the method, and the copy in TCRdb shows in-frame clones only, minus some. Among tens of thousands of clones listed, roughly nine tenths were seen once. Material: CD4+ or CD8+ T cells sorted from blood, obtained in a trial of the OX40 agonist ivuxolimab. Source of these receptors: an adult with an advanced solid tumor such as melanoma, head and neck, liver or kidney cancer.

The chain links TRBV4-1 to TRBJ2-5; a possible D gene is TRBD2 (6 bases). V lost 4 bases to trimming and J lost 2 bases, with 20 bases between them. Germline V gives CDR1 MGHRA, CDR2 YSYEKL. This CDR3 has 17 amino acids. The CDR3 DNA reads as TGCGCCAGCAGCCCCCATGGGGTAGCGGAAGAACAAGAGACCCAGTACTTC. This codes for CASSPHGVAEEQETQYF.

The chain has TRBV5-1 and TRBJ2-7; D gene unclear. The V end was cut by 0 bases, the J end by 6 bases, with 7 bases between. The CDR3 runs to 12 residues. Germline CDR1 SGHRS, CDR2 YFSETQ. The CDR3 DNA reads TGCGCCAGCAGCTTGGTGCCTTTCGAGCAGTACTTC. This codes for CASSLVPFEQYF.

The chain employs TRBV6-5 and TRBJ1-2; D gene unclear. The CDR3 extends over 13 amino acids. Germline CDR1 and CDR2: MNHEY and SVGAGI. V shed 6 bases and J shed 1 base, with 9 bases lying between them. The CDR3 nucleotides are TGTGCCAGCAGCTCGCCAAATAACTATGGCTACACCTTC. This gives the protein CASSSPNNYGYTF.

This clone has just a few counts. The chain carries TRBV6-4 and TRBJ1-5, with TRBD1 as a possible D gene (5 bases). CDR1 is MRHNA, CDR2 SNTAGT, per germline. The CDR3 runs 13 residues. Trimming removed 6 bases at V and 4 bases at J, with 10 bases between. CDR3 bases: TGTGCCAGCAGCTTGGACACGAATCAGCCCCAGCATTTT. Protein product: CASSLDTNQPQHF.

The chain uses TRBV18 and TRBJ1-2; D possibly corresponds to TRBD1 (5 bases). Germline CDR1 and CDR2: KGHSH and LQKENI. Trimming stripped 3 bases from V and 5 bases from J, with 10 bases between. This CDR3 spans 13 amino acids. The CDR3 DNA reads as TGTGCCAGCTCACCCGTCGGGGGTTATGGCTACACCTTC. Encoded protein: CASSPVGGYGYTF.

The chain employs TRBV30 and TRBJ2-7; D not certain. The CDR3 covers 13 residues. Germline assignment: CDR1 GTSNPN and CDR2 SVGIG (reference sequence). Trimming removed 3 bases at V and 2 bases at J, with 11 bases between. The CDR3 DNA reads TGTGCCTGGAGCCTCCCCGTAGCCTACGAGCAGTACTTC. It specifies CAWSLPVAYEQYF. Drawing the rest from reference TRBV30 and TRBJ2-7, the complete variable domain is SQTIHQWPATLVQPVGSPLSLECTVEGTSNPNLYWYRQAAGRGLQLLFYSVGIGQISSEVPQNLSASRPQDRQFILSSKKLLLSDSGFYLCAWSLPVAYEQYFGPGTRLTVT.

This clone was recorded a few times. This chain joins TRBV19 and TRBJ2-4, with D perhaps matching TRBD1 (6 bases). The germline gives CDR1 LNHDA, CDR2 SQIVND (reference sequence). The germline V and J ends were trimmed by 3 bases and 0 bases, with 15 bases remaining between them. The CDR3 consists of 17 residues. The CDR3 is CASSIGTFKLAKNIQYF. The CDR3 DNA reads TGTGCCAGTAGTATCGGGACATTTAAGCTAGCCAAAAACATTCAGTACTTC.

V gene TRBV13 combines with J gene TRBJ1-2; TRBD1 matches at 7 bases. The germline V gene has CDR1 PRHDT and CDR2 FYEKMQ (reference sequence). V trimming: 5 bases; J trimming: 9 bases; junction bases outside the gene matches: 15. The CDR3 consists of 15 residues. CDR3 loop: CASSALGQTPSRYTF. CDR3 DNA sequence: TGTGCCAGCAGCGCGTTGGGACAGACCCCTTCTCGCTACACCTTC. The whole variable domain, filled in from reference TRBV13 and TRBJ1-2, reads AAGVIQSPRHLIKEKRETATLKCYPIPRHDTVYWYQQGPGQDPQFLISFYEKMQSDKGSIPDRFSAQQFSDYHSELNMSSLELGDSALYFCASSALGQTPSRYTFGSGTRLTVV.

The chain recombines TRBV27 with TRBJ1-2; TRBD1 agrees at 7 bases. Looked up from germline, CDR1 is MNHEY and CDR2 is SMNVEV (reference sequence). V lost 6 bases, J lost 4 bases, and 8 bases stayed unmatched. This CDR3 comprises 14 residues. The CDR3 DNA is TGTGCCAGCAGCCCCAGACAGGGTGGCTATGGCTACACCTTC. Its translation is CASSPRQGGYGYTF.

The chain links TRBV11-3 to TRBJ2-1; 10 nucleotides match TRBD2. Germline assignment: CDR1 SGHNT and CDR2 YENEEA. After removal of 6 bases from V and 4 bases from J, the junction contained 6 bases not matched to a gene. CDR3 length equals 15 residues. The CDR3 nucleotides are TGTGCCAGCAGTCCGACTAGCGGGTCTTACAATGAGCAGTTCTTC. Its protein product is CASSPTSGSYNEQFF.

The chain is built from TRBV18 and TRBJ1-1; 7 positions match TRBD1. Trimming cost V 1 base and J 1 base; bases outside gene matches: 0. This CDR3 is built from 14 residues. CDR1 is KGHSH, CDR2 LQKENI, per germline. CDR3 loop: CASSPQGANTEAFF. The CDR3 DNA reads TGTGCCAGCTCACCACAGGGGGCGAACACTGAAGCTTTCTTT.

In its sample, this clone was seen once. The chain uses TRBV6-1 and TRBJ1-3; tentatively, D is TRBD1 (6 bases). This CDR3 contains 14 residues. Trimming stripped 5 bases from V and 1 base from J, with 9 bases between. From germline, CDR1 is MNHNS and CDR2 SASEGT. Here the CDR3 DNA reads TGTGCCAGCAGTCCAACAGGGTCTGGAAACACCATATATTTT. This codes for CASSPTGSGNTIYF.